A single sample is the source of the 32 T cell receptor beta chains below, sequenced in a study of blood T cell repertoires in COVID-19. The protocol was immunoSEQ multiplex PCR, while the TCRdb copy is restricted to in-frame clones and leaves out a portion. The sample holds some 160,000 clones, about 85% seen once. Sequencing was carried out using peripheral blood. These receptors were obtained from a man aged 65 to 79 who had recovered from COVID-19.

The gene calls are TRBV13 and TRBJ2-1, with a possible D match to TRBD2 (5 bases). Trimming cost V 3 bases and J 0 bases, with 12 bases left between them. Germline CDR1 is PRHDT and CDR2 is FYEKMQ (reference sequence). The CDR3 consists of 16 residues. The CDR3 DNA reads TGTGCCAGCAGCTTCAGAAGTGGGAGCTCCTACAATGAGCAGTTCTTC. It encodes CASSFRSGSSYNEQFF.

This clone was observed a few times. The CDR3: CASSLTSEGRGGYNEQFF. DNA for the CDR3: TGTGCCAGCAGTCTAACGTCCGAGGGGCGGGGTGGTTACAATGAGCAGTTCTTC. The chain employs TRBV27 and TRBJ2-1; maybe TRBD2 (6 bases). Germline lookup yields CDR1 MNHEY and CDR2 SMNVEV (reference sequence). Trimming took off 5 bases at V and 4 bases at J, with 24 bases between the two ends. The CDR3 contains 18 residues.

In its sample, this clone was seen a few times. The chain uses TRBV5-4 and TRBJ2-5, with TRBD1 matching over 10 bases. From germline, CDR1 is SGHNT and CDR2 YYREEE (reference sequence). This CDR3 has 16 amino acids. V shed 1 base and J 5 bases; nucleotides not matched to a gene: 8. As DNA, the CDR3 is TGTGCCAGCAGCTTGAGATCCGGGACAGGGGTCGAGACCCAGTACTTC. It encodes CASSLRSGTGVETQYF.

CDR3 loop: CASSESQGRDEKLFF. CDR3 nucleotides: TGCGCCAGCAGTGAGTCCCAGGGAAGGGATGAAAAACTGTTTTTT. The V and J genes are TRBV10-1 and TRBJ1-4; TRBD1 is a possible D gene (5 bases). Trimming took off 0 bases at V and 6 bases at J, with 11 bases between the two ends. The CDR3 sequence is 15 residues long. CDR1 and CDR2 (germline): WNHNN, SYGVQD (reference sequence).

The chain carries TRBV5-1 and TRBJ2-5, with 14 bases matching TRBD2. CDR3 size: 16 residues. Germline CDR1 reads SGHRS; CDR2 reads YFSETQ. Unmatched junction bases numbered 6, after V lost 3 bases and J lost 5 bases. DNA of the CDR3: TGCGCCAGCAGCTGGCTAGGGACTAGCGGGAGTGAGACCCAGTACTTC. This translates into CASSWLGTSGSETQYF. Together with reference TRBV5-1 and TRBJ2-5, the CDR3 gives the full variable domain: KAGVTQTPRYLIKTRGQQVTLSCSPISGHRSVSWYQQTPGQGLQFLFEYFSETQRNKGNFPGRFSGRQFSNSRSEMNVSTLELGDSALYLCASSWLGTSGSETQYFGPGTRLLVL.

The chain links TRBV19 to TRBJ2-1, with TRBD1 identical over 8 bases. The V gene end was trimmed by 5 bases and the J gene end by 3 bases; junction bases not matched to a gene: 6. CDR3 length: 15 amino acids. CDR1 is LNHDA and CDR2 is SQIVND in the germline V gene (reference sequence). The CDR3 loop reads CASSVTGGGYNEQFF. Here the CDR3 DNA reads TGTGCCAGTAGTGTAACAGGGGGTGGCTACAATGAGCAGTTCTTC.

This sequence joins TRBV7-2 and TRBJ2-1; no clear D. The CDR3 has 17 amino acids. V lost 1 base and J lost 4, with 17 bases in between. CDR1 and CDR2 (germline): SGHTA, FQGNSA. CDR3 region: CASSLEWSSRYYNEQFF. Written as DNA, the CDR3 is TGTGCCAGCAGCTTAGAGTGGTCGTCCAGATATTACAATGAGCAGTTCTTC. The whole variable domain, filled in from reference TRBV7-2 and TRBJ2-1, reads GAGVSQSPSNKVTEKGKDVELRCDPISGHTALYWYRQSLGQGLEFLIYFQGNSAPDKSGLPSDRFSAERTGGSVSTLTIQRTQQEDSAVYLCASSLEWSSRYYNEQFFGPGTRLTVL.

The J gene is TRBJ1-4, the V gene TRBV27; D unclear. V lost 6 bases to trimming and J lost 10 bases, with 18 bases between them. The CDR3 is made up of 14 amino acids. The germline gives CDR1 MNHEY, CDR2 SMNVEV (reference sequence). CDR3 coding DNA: TGTGCCAGCAGCCTGGAGAGGGTGGGTGGAAAACTGTTTTTT. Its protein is CASSLERVGGKLFF.

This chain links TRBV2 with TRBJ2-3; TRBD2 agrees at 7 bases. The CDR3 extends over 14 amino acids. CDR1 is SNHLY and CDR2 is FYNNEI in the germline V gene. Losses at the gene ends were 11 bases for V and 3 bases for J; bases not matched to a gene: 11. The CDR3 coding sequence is TGTGCCGGATCTAAGCGGGATGTGACAGATACGCAGTATTTT. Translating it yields CAGSKRDVTDTQYF.

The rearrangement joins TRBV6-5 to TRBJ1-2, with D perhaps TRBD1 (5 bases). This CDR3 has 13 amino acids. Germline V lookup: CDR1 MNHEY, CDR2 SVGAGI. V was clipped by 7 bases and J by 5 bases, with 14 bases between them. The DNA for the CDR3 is TGTGCCAGCACGGGCAGACCAGGGTATGGCTACACCTTC. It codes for CASTGRPGYGYTF.

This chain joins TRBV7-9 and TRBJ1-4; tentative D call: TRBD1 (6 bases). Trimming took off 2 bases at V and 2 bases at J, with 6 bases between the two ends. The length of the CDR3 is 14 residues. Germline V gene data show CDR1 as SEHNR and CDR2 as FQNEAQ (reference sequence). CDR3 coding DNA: TGTGCCAGCAGCTTAACAGGGACTAATGAAAAACTGTTTTTT. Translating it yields CASSLTGTNEKLFF. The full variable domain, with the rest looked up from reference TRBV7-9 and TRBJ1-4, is DTGVSQNPRHKITKRGQNVTFRCDPISEHNRLYWYRQTLGQGPEFLTYFQNEAQLEKSRLLSDRFSAERPKGSFSTLEIQRTEQGDSAMYLCASSLTGTNEKLFFGSGTQLSVL.

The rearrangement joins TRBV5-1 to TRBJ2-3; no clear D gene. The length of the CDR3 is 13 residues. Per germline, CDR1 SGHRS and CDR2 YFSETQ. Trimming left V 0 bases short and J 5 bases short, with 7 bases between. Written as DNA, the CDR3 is TGCGCCAGCAGCTTGGCAGGTGGAGATACGCAGTATTTT. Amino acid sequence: CASSLAGGDTQYF.

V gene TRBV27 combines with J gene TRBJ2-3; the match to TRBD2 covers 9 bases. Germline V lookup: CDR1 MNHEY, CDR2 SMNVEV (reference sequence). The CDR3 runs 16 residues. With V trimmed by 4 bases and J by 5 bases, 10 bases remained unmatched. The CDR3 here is CASSSLAGGHRDTQYF. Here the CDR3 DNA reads TGTGCCAGCAGTTCCTTGGCGGGGGGGCATAGAGATACGCAGTATTTT.

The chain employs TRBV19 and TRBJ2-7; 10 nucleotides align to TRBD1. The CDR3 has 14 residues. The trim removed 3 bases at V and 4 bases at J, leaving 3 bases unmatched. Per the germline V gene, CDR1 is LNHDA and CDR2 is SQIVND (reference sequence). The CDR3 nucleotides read TGTGCCAGTAGTATTGCGGGACAGGGGTACGAGCAGTACTTC. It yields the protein CASSIAGQGYEQYF.

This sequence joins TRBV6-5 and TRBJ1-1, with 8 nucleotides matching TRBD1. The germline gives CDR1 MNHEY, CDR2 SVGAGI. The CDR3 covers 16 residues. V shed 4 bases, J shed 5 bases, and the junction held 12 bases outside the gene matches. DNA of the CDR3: TGTGCCAGCAGTTCGGACAGGGTCGGGGGTAGTACTGAAGCTTTCTTT. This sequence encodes CASSSDRVGGSTEAFF.

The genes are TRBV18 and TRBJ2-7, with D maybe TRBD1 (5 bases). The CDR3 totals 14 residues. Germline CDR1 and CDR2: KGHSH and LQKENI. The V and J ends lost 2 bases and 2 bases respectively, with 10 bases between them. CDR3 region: CASSPMAGTYEQYF. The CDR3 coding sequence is TGTGCCAGCTCACCAATGGCAGGGACCTACGAGCAGTACTTC.

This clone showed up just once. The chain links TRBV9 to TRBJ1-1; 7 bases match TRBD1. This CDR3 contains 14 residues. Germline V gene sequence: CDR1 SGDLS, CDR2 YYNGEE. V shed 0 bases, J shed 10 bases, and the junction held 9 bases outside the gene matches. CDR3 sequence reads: CASSVAMEGARAFF. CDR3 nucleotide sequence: TGTGCCAGCAGCGTAGCTATGGAGGGGGCGCGAGCTTTCTTT.

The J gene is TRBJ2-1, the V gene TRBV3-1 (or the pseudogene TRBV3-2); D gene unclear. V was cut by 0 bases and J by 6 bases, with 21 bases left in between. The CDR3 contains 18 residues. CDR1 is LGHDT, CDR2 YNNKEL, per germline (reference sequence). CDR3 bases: TGTGCCAGCAGCCAAGAAGGCCCTGAAATATGGGCACCCAATGAGCAGTTCTTC. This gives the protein CASSQEGPEIWAPNEQFF.

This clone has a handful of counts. CDR3 nucleotide sequence: TGCGCCAGCAGCTTGGCCGCGCTAATGAACACTGAAGCTTTCTTT. Translated: CASSLAALMNTEAFF. V is TRBV5-1 and J is TRBJ1-1; D remains ambiguous. CDR3 size: 15 residues. V was pared by 0 bases and J by 0 bases, with 9 bases between. CDR1 SGHRS and CDR2 YFSETQ come from the germline V gene.

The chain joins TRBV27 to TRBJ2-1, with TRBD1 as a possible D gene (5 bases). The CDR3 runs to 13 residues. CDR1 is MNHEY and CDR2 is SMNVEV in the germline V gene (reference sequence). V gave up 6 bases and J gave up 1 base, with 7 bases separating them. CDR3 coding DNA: TGTGCCAGCAGCTCAGGGTCCTACAATGAGCAGTTCTTC. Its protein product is CASSSGSYNEQFF.

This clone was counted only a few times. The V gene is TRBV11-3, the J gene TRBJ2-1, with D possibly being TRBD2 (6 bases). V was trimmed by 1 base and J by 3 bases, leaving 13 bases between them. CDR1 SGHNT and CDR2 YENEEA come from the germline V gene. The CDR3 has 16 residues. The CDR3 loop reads CASSLAGGISYNEQFF. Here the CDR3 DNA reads TGTGCCAGCAGCTTAGCTGGCGGGATAAGCTACAATGAGCAGTTCTTC.

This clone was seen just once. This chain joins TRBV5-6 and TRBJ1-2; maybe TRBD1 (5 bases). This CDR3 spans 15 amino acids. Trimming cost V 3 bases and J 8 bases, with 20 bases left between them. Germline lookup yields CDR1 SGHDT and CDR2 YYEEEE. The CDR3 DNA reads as TGTGCCAGCAGCTCCGCTGGGGGGGGGACTCGAGGCTACACCTTC. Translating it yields CASSSAGGGTRGYTF.

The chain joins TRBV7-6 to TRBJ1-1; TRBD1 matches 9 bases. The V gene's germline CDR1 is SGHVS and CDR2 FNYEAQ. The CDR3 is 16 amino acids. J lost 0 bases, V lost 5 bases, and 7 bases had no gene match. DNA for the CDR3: TGTGCCAGCAGCCTCGGGACAGGGCTCATGAACACTGAAGCTTTCTTT. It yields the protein CASSLGTGLMNTEAFF.

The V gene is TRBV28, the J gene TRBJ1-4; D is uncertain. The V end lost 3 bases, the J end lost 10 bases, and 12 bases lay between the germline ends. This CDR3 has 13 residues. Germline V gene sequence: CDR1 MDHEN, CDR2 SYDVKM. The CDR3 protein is CASSFARTAKLFF. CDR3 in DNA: TGTGCCAGCAGTTTTGCCAGGACTGCAAAACTGTTTTTT.

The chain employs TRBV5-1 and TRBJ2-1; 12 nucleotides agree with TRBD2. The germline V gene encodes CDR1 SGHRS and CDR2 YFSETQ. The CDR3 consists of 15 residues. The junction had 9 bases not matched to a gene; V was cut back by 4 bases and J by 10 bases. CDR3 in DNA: TGCGCCAGCAGCCTTCAGACTAGCGGGAGCGGAGAGCAGTTCTTC. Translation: CASSLQTSGSGEQFF.

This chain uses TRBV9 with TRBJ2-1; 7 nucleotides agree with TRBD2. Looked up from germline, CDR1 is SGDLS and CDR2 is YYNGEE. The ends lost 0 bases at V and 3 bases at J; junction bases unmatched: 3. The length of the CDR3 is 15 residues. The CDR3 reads CASSVGTSDYNEQFF. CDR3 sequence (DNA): TGTGCCAGCAGCGTAGGCACTAGCGACTACAATGAGCAGTTCTTC.

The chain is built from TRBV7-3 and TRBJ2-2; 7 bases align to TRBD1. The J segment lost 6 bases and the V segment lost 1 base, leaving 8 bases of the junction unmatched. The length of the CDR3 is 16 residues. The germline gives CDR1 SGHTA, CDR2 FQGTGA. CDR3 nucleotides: TGTGCCAGCAGCTTAAAGCCCCGACAGGGCTCCGGGGAGCTGTTTTTT. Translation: CASSLKPRQGSGELFF. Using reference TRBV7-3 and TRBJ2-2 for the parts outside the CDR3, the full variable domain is GAGVSQTPSNKVTEKGKYVELRCDPISGHTALYWYRQSLGQGPEFLIYFQGTGAADDSGLPNDRFFAVRPEGSVSTLKIQRTERGDSAVYLCASSLKPRQGSGELFFGEGSRLTVL.

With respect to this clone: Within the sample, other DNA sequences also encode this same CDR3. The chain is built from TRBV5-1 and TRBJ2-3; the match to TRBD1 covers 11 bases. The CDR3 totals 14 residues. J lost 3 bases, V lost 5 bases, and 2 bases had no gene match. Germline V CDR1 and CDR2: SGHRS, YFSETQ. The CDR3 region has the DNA TGCGCCAGCAGAGGACAGGGGGCAACAGATACGCAGTATTTT. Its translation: CASRGQGATDTQYF.

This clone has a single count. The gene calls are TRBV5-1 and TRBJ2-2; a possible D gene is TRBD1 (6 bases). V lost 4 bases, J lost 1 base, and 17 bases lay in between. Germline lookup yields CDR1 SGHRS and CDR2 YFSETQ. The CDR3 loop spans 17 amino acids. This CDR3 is CASSLGTSSLNTGELFF. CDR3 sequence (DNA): TGCGCCAGCAGCCTGGGGACAAGCTCTCTGAACACCGGGGAGCTGTTTTTT.

CDR3: CASRDSVGGVEQFF. CDR3 DNA sequence: TGCGCCAGCAGAGACTCCGTAGGGGGTGTTGAGCAGTTCTTC. V and J are TRBV10-2 and TRBJ2-1; possibly TRBD1 for D (6 bases). The V gene's germline CDR1 is WSHSY and CDR2 SAAADI. V was clipped by 6 bases and J by 9 bases, with 18 bases between them. The CDR3 has 14 residues.

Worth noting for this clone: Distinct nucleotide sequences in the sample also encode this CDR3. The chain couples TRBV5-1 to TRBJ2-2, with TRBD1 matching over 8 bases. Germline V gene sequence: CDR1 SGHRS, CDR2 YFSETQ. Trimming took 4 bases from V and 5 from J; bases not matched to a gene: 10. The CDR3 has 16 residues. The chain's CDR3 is CASSPGQGSRTGELFF. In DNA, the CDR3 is TGCGCCAGCAGCCCAGGACAGGGCTCCAGAACCGGGGAGCTGTTTTTT.

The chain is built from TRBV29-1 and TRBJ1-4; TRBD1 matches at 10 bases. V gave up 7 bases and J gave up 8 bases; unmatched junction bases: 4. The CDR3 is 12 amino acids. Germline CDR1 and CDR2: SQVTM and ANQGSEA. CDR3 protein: CSATTGGEKLFF. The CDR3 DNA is TGCAGCGCGACGACAGGGGGCGAAAAACTGTTTTTT.